This T cell receptor (beta chain) was captured by sequencing in a study of OX40 agonist ivuxolimab in advanced cancers. The V segment lost 5 bases and the J segment 2 bases; nucleotides outside the gene matches: 2. Germline V lookup: CDR1 SGHRS, CDR2 YFSETQ. This CDR3 has 13 amino acids. Here immunoSEQ multiplex PCR was the method, and the copy in TCRdb shows in-frame clones only, minus some. The repertoire consists of more than 65,000 clones, with roughly 90% occurring once and the leading ten covering around 0.93%. This clone was counted once. The antigen is not known. Overall study results and limits: On average, CD8+ T cells had more expanded clones than CD4+. Clonal expansion was seen in CD4+ and CD8+ blood T cells by week 6 at 0.1 to 3.0 mg/kg.

Sequences were derived from CD4+ or CD8+ T cells sorted from blood, sampled in a trial of the OX40 agonist ivuxolimab. This TCR came from an adult with an advanced solid tumor such as melanoma, head and neck, liver or kidney cancer. V and J are TRBV5-1 and TRBJ1-2; 8 bases are a match to TRBD1. DNA for the CDR3: TGCGCCAGCAGTTCAGGGGGCAACTATGGCTACACCTTC. Amino acid sequence: CASSSGGNYGYTF.